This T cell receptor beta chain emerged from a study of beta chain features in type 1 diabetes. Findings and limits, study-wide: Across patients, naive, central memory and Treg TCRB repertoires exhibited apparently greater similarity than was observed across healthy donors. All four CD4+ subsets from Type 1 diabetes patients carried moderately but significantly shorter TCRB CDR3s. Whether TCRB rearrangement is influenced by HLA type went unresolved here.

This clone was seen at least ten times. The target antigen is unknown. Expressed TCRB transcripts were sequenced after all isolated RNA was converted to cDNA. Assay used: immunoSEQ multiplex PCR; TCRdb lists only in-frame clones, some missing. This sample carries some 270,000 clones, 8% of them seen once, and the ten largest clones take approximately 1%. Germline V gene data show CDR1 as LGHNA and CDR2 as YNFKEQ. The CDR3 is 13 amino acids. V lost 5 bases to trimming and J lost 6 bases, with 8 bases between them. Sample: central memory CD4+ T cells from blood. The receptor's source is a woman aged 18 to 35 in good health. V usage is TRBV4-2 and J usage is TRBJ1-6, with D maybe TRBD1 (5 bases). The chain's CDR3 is CASSTRVNSPLHF. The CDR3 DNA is TGTGCCAGCAGCACCAGGGTTAATTCACCCCTCCACTTT.